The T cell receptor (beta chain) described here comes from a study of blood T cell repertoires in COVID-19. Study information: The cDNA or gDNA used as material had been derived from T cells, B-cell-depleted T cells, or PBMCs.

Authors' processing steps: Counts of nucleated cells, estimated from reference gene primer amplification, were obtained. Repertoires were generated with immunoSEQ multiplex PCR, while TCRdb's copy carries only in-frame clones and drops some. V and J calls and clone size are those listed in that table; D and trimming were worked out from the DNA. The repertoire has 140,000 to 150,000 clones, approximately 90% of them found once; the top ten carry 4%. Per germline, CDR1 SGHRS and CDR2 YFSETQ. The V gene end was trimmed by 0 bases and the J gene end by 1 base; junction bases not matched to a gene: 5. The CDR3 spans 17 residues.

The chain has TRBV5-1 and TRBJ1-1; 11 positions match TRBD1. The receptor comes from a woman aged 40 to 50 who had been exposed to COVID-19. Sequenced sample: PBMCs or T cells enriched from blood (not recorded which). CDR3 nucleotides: TGCGCCAGCAGCTTGGCCGGACAGGGGGCAGGGAACACTGAAGCTTTCTTT. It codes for CASSLAGQGAGNTEAFF. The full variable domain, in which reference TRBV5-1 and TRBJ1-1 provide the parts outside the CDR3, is KAGVTQTPRYLIKTRGQQVTLSCSPISGHRSVSWYQQTPGQGLQFLFEYFSETQRNKGNFPGRFSGRQFSNSRSEMNVSTLELGDSALYLCASSLAGQGAGNTEAFFGQGTRLTVV.